This T cell receptor beta chain was documented in a study of blood T cell repertoires in COVID-19. Per the original methods: Reference gene primer amplification yielded estimated nucleated cell counts. Here immunoSEQ multiplex PCR was the method, and the copy in TCRdb shows in-frame clones only, minus some. The V and J calls and clone size were taken over from that table, and D and trimming were inferred from the DNA. The sample holds tens of thousands of clones, about 63% seen once. The germline V gene encodes CDR1 MDHEN and CDR2 SYDVKM. The V end lost 3 bases, the J end lost 1 base, and 6 bases lay between the germline ends. CDR3 length: 13 amino acids.

This TCR derives from a woman aged 70-85 years with acute or convalescent COVID-19. What was sequenced was peripheral blood. The chain joins TRBV28 to TRBJ1-1; possible D gene TRBD1, 5 bases. CDR3 in amino acids: CASSFGQNTEAFF. CDR3 DNA: TGTGCCAGCAGTTTCGGACAGAACACTGAAGCTTTCTTT.